This T cell receptor beta chain was sequenced during a study of blood T cell repertoires in COVID-19. At the level of the study: The United States, Italy and Spain provided the acute and convalescent COVID-19 samples. The analysed material was cDNA or gDNA that came from T cells, B-cell-depleted T cells, or PBMCs.

Method: immunoSEQ multiplex PCR; TCRdb's copy keeps in-frame clones and lacks some. The repertoire holds 650,000 to 800,000 clones, about nine tenths seen once, with 0.2% to 0.3% in the top ten. Trimming pared 4 bases from V and 1 base from J, leaving 10 bases between. There are 13 residues in the CDR3. Germline V gene sequence: CDR1 SQVTM, CDR2 ANQGSEA. The sequence derives from a woman in her late teens or twenties with acute or convalescent COVID-19. Specimen: peripheral blood. The V and J genes are TRBV29-1 and TRBJ1-1; TRBD1 is a possible D gene (5 bases). As DNA, the CDR3 is TGCAGCGTTGCGAAAGGGGAGAACACTGAAGCTTTCTTT. It codes for CSVAKGENTEAFF.